This TCR beta chain was sequenced during a study of neurological immune-mediated disorders. In its sample, this clonotype is medium-sized (0.01 to 0.1%). 900,000 to 1,000,000 sorted CD4+ or CD8+ T cells made each library. TCRdb re-called the 5' RACE reads through MiXCR, storing one row per CDR3 protein. The sample holds some 42,000 distinct CDR3 sequences, more than 9% seen once. The sample consisted of CD4+ T cells from blood. This TCR was recovered from a woman aged 25 to 39 with HTLV-1-associated myelopathy (HAM/TSP).

The CDR3 is CASSLQLAGATYEQYF. The CDR3 DNA sequence: TGCGCCAGCAGCTTACAACTAGCGGGGGCAACCTACGAGCAGTACTTC. The V and J genes are TRBV5-1 and TRBJ2-7; 11 bases are a match to TRBD2. V lost 2 bases and J lost 2; bases outside the gene matches: 6. The CDR3 extends over 16 amino acids. Germline V gene lookup returns CDR1 SGHRS and CDR2 YFSETQ.